This TCR beta chain was profiled in a study of blood T cells in healthy people across ages. Study overall: With template switching, about one barcoded beta molecule was captured per two T cells.

This clonotype occurred a few times. Donors ranged from about 6 to 95 years old and were healthy Caucasians in Russia. For the second PCR, which ran for about 7 to 11 cycles, a sample-barcoded 5' primer and a J-beta primer mix were used. Tagging of each cDNA molecule was performed by a template-switch adaptor with 12 random nucleotides. TCRdb fed the 5' RACE reads into MiXCR, producing one record per CDR3 protein. The sample consists of 1.5 million to 2 million distinct CDR3 sequences, about 35% of them appearing once. After removal of 5 bases from V and 2 bases from J, the junction contained 6 bases not matched to a gene. This CDR3 is 17 amino acids long. From germline, CDR1 is SGHTA and CDR2 FQGTGA.

The receptor's source is a woman younger than 45 in good health. The gene calls are TRBV7-3 and TRBJ2-6; 10 nucleotides agree with TRBD1. The sequenced sample was blood. CDR3 sequence: CASSPKTGGPGANVLTF. The CDR3 bases are TGTGCCAGCAGCCCAAAGACAGGGGGCCCTGGGGCCAACGTCCTGACTTTC.